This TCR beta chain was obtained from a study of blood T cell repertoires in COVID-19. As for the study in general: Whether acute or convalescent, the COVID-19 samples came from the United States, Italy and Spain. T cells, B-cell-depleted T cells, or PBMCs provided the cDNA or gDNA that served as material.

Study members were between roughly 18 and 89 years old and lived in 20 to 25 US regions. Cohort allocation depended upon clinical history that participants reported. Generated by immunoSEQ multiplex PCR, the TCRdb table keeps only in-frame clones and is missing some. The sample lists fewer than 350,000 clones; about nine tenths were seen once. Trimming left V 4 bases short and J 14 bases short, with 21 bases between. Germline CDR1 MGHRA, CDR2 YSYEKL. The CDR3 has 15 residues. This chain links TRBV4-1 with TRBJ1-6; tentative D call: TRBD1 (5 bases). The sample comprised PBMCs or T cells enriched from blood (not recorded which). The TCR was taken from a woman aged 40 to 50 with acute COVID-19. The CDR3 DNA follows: TGCGCCAGCAGCCGGAGAGAGACAGACCTTCTTTCCCTCCACTTT. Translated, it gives CASSRRETDLLSLHF.